This TCR beta chain derives from a study of OX40 agonist ivuxolimab in advanced cancers. Study-level information: Hepatocellular carcinoma, melanoma, renal cell or head and neck cancer occurred in dose-escalation patients. The dose-escalation cohort was roughly 83% male, with a mean age of 60 years, ranging roughly 23 to 85.

Whole-study results and caveats: Averaging showed that CD8+ T cells had more expanded clones than CD4+ did. The study did not work out the antigen specificity of the expanded peripheral T cells.

Clones were read by immunoSEQ multiplex PCR, and TCRdb kept only the in-frame ones, dropping some. The table includes tens of thousands of clones, approximately 92% detected once. This clone was seen only a few times. Its cognate antigen is unknown. CDR3 size: 14 residues. From germline, CDR1 is GTSNPN and CDR2 SVGIG (reference sequence). Trimming removed 5 bases from V and 0 bases from J, with 11 bases in between. The starting material was CD4+ or CD8+ T cells sorted from blood, obtained in a trial of the OX40 agonist ivuxolimab. The TCR sequence derives from an adult with an advanced solid tumor such as melanoma, head and neck, liver or kidney cancer. The chain has TRBV30 and TRBJ1-5; D gene unclear. CDR3 nucleotides: TGTGCCTGGCACCCCGGGAATAGCAATCAGCCCCAGCATTTT. Protein sequence: CAWHPGNSNQPQHF.